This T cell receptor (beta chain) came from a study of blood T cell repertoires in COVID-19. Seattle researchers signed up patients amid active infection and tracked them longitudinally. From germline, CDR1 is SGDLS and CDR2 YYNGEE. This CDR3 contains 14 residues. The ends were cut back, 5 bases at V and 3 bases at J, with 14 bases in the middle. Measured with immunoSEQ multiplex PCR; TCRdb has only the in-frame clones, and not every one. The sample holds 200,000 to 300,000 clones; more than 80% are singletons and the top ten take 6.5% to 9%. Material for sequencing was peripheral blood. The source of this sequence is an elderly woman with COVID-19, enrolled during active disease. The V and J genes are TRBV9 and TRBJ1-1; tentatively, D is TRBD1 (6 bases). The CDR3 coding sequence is TGTGCCAGCAGGGAATACAGGGATCACACTGAAGCTTTCTTT. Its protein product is CASREYRDHTEAFF.